What follows describes a single T cell receptor beta chain. Primers: 60 Vbeta forward and 13 Jbeta reverse. Method: immunoSEQ multiplex PCR; TCRdb's copy keeps in-frame clones and lacks some. The sample lists 85,000 to 130,000 clones, approximately 80% occurring once. The record originates from a study of cytomegalovirus exposure and HLA in healthy donors. This clonotype originated in a female donor in good health and CMV-seropositive. Source material: PBMCs.

The CDR3 loop reads CSVDSLRESEDTQYF. The CDR3, as DNA: TGCAGCGTTGACTCCTTGCGGGAGTCCGAAGATACGCAGTATTTT. This chain connects TRBV29-1 to TRBJ2-3; 7 nucleotides line up with TRBD2. Germline V gene sequence: CDR1 SQVTM, CDR2 ANQGSEA. CDR3 length: 15 residues. V gave up 3 bases and J gave up 5 bases; unmatched junction bases: 11.